This T cell receptor beta chain was sequenced for a study of T cells in tuberculosis. TCRdb's table, derived via immunoSEQ multiplex PCR, lists solely in-frame clones and lacks some. The sample shows nearly 60,000 clones, approximately 91% of them seen only once. Cells were sorted from thawed PBMC rested overnight and stained with GMM-loaded CD1B tetramer, viability dye and anti-CD3. The CD1B tetramers carried C32 glucose monomycolate purified from Rhodococcus equi. The sample taken for sequencing was CD1b-GMM tetramer-negative cells sorted from PBMCs. This receptor was obtained from an adult woman with latent tuberculosis.

CDR3 nucleotide sequence: TGCGCCAGCAGCTACTCAATGGGGACAGGGGGTGACTATGGCTACACCTTC. Translation gives CASSYSMGTGGDYGYTF. This chain uses TRBV4-3 with TRBJ1-2; 11 bases align to TRBD1. V lost 5 bases and J lost 3; bases outside the gene matches: 11. From germline, CDR1 is LGHNA and CDR2 YSLEER. CDR3 size: 17 residues.